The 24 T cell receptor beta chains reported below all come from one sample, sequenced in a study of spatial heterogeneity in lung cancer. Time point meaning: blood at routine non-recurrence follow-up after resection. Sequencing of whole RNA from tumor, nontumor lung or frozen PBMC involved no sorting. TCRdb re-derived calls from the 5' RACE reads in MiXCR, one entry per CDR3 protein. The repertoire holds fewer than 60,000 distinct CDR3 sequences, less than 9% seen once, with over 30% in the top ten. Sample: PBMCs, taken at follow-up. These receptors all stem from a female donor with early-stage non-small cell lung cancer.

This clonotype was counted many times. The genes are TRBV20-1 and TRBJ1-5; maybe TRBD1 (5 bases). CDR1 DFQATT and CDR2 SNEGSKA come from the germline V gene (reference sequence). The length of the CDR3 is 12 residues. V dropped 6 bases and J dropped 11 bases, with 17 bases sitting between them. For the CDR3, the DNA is TGCAGTGCCCTGGGGACGGGGCGAACCCAGCATTTT. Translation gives CSALGTGRTQHF.

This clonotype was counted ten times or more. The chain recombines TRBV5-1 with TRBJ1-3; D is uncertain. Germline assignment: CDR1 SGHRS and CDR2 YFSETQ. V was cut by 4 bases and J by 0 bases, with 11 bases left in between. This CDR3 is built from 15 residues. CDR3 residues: CASSPAGNSGNTIYF. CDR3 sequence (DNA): TGCGCCAGCAGCCCGGCCGGCAACTCTGGAAACACCATATATTTT.

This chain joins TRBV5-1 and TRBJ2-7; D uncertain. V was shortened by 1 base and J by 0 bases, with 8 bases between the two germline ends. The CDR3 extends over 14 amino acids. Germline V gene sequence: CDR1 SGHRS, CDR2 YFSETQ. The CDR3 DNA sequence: TGCGCCAGCAGCTTGACAACGAGCTCCTACGAGCAGTACTTC. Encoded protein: CASSLTTSSYEQYF.

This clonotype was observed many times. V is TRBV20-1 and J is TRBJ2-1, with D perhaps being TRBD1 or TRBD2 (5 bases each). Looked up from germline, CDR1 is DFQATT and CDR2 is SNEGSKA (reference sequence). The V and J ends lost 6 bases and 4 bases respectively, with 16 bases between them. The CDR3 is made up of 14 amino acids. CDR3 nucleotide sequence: TGCAGTGCCAGGGACCCCTCGGAATACAATGAGCAGTTCTTC. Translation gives CSARDPSEYNEQFF.

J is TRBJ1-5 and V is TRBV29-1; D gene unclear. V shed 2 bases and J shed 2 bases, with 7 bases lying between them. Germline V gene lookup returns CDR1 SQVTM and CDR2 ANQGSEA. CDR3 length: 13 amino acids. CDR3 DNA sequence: TGCAGCGTTGAACAGGAGGGCAATCAGCCCCAGCATTTT. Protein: CSVEQEGNQPQHF.

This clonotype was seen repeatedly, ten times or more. CDR3 sequence: CASVLRAKNEQFF. The CDR3 DNA sequence: TGCGCCAGCGTTCTGAGGGCCAAAAATGAGCAGTTCTTC. The genes are TRBV4-1 and TRBJ2-1; TRBD2 might be the D (5 bases). The CDR3 totals 13 residues. CDR1 MGHRA and CDR2 YSYEKL come from the germline V gene. Trimming took 8 bases from V and 7 from J, leaving 15 bases between them.

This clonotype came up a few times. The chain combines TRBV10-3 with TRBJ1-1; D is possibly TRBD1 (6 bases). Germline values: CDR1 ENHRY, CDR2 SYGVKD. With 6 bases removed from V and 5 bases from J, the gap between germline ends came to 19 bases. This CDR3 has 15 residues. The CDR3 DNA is TGTGCCATCAGACTAGACCACAGGGAAAATACTGAAGCTTTCTTT. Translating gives CAIRLDHRENTEAFF.

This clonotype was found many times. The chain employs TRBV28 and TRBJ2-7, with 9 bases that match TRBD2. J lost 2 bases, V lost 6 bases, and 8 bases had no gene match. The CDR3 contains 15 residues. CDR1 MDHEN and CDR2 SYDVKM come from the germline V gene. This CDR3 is CASSHLTSGTYEQYF. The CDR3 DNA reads TGTGCCAGCAGCCACTTGACTAGCGGCACCTACGAGCAGTACTTC.

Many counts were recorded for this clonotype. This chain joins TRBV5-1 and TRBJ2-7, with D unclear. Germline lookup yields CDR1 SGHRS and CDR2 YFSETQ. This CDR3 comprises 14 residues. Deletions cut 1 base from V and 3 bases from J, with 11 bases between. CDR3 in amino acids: CASSLMGTGYEQYF. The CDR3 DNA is TGCGCCAGCAGCTTGATGGGTACCGGCTACGAGCAGTACTTC.

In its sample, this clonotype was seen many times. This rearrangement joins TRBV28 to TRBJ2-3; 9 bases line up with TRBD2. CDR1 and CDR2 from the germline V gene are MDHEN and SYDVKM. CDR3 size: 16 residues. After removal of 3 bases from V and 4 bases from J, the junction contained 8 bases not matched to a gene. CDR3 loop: CASSFVGGGAADTQYF. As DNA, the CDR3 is TGTGCCAGCAGTTTTGTTGGCGGGGGGGCCGCAGATACGCAGTATTTT.

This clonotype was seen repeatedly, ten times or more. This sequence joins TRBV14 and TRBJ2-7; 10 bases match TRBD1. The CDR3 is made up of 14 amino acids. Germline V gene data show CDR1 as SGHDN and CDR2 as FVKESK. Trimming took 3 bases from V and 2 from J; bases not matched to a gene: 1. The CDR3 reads CASSQGTGAYEQYF. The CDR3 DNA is TGTGCCAGCAGCCAGGGGACAGGGGCCTACGAGCAGTACTTC.

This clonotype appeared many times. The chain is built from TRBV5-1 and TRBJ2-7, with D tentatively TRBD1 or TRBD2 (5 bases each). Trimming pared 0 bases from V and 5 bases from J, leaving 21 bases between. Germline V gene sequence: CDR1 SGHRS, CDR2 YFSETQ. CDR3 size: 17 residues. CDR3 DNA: TGCGCCAGCAGCTTGGGTTTTCGGGGCCAAGTGGCCGACGAGCAGTACTTC. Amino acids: CASSLGFRGQVADEQYF.

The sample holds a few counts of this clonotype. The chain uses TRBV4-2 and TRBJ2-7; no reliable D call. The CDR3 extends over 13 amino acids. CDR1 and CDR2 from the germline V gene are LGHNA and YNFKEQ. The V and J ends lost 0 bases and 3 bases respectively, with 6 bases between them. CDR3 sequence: CASSQDIFYEQYF. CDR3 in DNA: TGTGCCAGCAGCCAAGATATTTTCTACGAGCAGTACTTC.

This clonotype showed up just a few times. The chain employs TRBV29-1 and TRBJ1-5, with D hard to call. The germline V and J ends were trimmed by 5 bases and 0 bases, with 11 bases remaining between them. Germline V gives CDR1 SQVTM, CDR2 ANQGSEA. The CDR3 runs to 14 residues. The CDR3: CSVILGNSNQPQHF. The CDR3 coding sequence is TGCAGCGTTATTCTGGGGAATAGCAATCAGCCCCAGCATTTT.

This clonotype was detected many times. CDR3 protein: CAISPGQGNGEAFF. CDR3 nucleotide sequence: TGTGCCATCAGTCCGGGACAGGGGAACGGTGAAGCTTTCTTT. This chain uses TRBV10-3 with TRBJ1-1; 10 bases line up with TRBD1. The CDR3 is made up of 14 amino acids. Unmatched junction bases numbered 7, after V lost 5 bases and J lost 7 bases. From germline, CDR1 is ENHRY and CDR2 SYGVKD.

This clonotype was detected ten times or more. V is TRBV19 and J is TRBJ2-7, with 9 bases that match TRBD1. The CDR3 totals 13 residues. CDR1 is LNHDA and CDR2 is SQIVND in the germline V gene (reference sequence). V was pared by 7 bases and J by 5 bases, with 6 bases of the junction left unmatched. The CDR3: CASIGQGMHEQYF. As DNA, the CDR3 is TGTGCCAGTATCGGACAGGGGATGCACGAGCAGTACTTC. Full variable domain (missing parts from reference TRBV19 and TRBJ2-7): DGGITQSPKYLFRKEGQNVTLSCEQNLNHDAMYWYRQDPGQGLRLIYYSQIVNDFQKGDIAEGYSVSREKKESFPLTVTSAQKNPTAFYLCASIGQGMHEQYFGPGTRLTVT.

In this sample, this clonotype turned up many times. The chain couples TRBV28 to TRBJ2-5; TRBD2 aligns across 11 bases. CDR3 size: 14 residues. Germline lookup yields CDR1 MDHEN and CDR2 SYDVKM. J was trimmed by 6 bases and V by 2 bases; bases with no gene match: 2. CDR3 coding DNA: TGTGCCAGCAGTTTAACTAGCGGGGGAAAGACCCAGTACTTC. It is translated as CASSLTSGGKTQYF. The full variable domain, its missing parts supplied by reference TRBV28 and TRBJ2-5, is DVKVTQSSRYLVKRTGEKVFLECVQDMDHENMFWYRQDPGLGLRLIYFSYDVKMKEKGDIPEGYSVSREKKERFSLILESASTNQTSMYLCASSLTSGGKTQYFGPGTRLLVL.

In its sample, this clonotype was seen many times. For the CDR3, the DNA is TGCGCCAGCAGCCAAGATCTGAGACAGACCTTCACAGATACGCAGTATTTT. Its protein product is CASSQDLRQTFTDTQYF. V is TRBV4-1 and J is TRBJ2-3; D might be TRBD1 (5 bases). With 0 bases removed from V and 2 bases from J, the gap between germline ends came to 15 bases. CDR1 and CDR2 (germline): MGHRA, YSYEKL. CDR3 length: 17 residues.

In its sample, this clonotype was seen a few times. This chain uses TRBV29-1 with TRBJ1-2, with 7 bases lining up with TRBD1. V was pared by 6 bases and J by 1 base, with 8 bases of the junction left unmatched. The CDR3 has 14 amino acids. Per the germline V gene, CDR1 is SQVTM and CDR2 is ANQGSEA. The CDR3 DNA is TGCAGCGTCGCCGACAGGGAAAGTAACTATGGCTACACCTTC. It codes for CSVADRESNYGYTF.

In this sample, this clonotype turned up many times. The CDR3 DNA is TGTGCCAGCAACAGGGTCCGAAACGAGCAGTACTTC. It specifies CASNRVRNEQYF. The gene calls are TRBV28 and TRBJ2-7; D possibly corresponds to TRBD1 (6 bases). The length of the CDR3 is 12 residues. Germline V gives CDR1 MDHEN, CDR2 SYDVKM. The V and J ends lost 7 bases and 5 bases respectively, with 12 bases between them.

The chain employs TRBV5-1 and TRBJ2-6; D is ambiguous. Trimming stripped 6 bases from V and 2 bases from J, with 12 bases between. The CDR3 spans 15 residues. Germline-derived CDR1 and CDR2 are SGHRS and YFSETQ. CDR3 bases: TGCGCCAGCACCGCGGCAGAGCCTGGGGCCAACGTCCTGACTTTC. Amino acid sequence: CASTAAEPGANVLTF. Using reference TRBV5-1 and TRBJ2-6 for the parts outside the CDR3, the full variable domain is KAGVTQTPRYLIKTRGQQVTLSCSPISGHRSVSWYQQTPGQGLQFLFEYFSETQRNKGNFPGRFSGRQFSNSRSEMNVSTLELGDSALYLCASTAAEPGANVLTFGAGSRLTVL.

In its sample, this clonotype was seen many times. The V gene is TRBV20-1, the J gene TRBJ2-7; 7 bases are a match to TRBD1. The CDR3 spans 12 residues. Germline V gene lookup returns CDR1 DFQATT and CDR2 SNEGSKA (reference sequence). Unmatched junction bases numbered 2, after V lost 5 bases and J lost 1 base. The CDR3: CSAGGQSYEQYF. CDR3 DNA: TGCAGTGCTGGGGGACAGTCCTACGAGCAGTACTTC.

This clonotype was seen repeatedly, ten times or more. Here the CDR3 reads CASSSGPNLWGTGELFF. CDR3 DNA sequence: TGTGCCAGCAGTTCCGGGCCCAACCTCTGGGGCACCGGGGAGCTGTTTTTT. The gene calls are TRBV27 and TRBJ2-2; D unresolved. Germline loops: CDR1 MNHEY, CDR2 SMNVEV (reference sequence). The V end was cut by 4 bases, the J end by 4 bases, with 19 bases between. CDR3 length equals 17 residues.

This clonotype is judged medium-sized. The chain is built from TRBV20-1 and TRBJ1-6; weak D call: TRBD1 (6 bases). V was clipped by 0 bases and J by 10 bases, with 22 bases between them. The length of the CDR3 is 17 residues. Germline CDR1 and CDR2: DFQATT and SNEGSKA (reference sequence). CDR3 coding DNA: TGCAGTGCTAGAGATGAGAGAAAGGGGGTTCCATGGTCACCCCTCCACTTT. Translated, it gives CSARDERKGVPWSPLHF.